This is a list of T cell receptor beta chains from one sample in a study of blood T cell repertoires in COVID-19. TCRdb's table, derived via immunoSEQ multiplex PCR, lists solely in-frame clones and lacks some. The sample gives fewer than 350,000 clones, 75% to 90% of which show up once; roughly 2.7% is in the top ten. Sequencing used PBMCs or T cells enriched from blood (not recorded which). The source is a woman between 45 and 65 years old who had recovered from COVID-19. The CDR3 runs from the conserved cysteine through the conserved F or W. Fields, in order: V gene, clone size, D gene, J gene, CDR3 DNA, CDR3 protein. The D gene is left open where the match is weak. For some rows the clone size is stated as once, few or many, or as a class when expanded; others skip it.

TRBV18,.,.,TRBJ1-1,TGTGCCAGCTCACCACCGGGAGGGAAGAACACTGAAGCTTTCTTT,CASSPPGGKNTEAFF
TRBV24-1,.,.,TRBJ2-1,TGTGCCACCAGTGATTTGACCCGGGGGGAGCAGTTCTTC,CATSDLTRGEQFF
TRBV5-4,.,.,TRBJ1-5,TGTGCCAGCAGCACTGGAGGACTTAATAGCAATCAGCCCCAGCATTTT,CASSTGGLNSNQPQHF
TRBV6-1,.,TRBD2,TRBJ2-7,TGTGCCAGCAGGTCCGGGGGGTCCCTCTACGAGCAGTACTTC,CASRSGGSLYEQYF
TRBV4-1,.,.,TRBJ2-2,TGCGCCAGCAGCCTACAGGACAGATCCGGGGAGCTGTTTTTT,CASSLQDRSGELFF
TRBV5-1,.,.,TRBJ1-6,TGCGCCAGCAGCTTGGAGGACGGACTAGCACCCCTCCACTTT,CASSLEDGLAPLHF
TRBV4-3,.,TRBD1,TRBJ2-6,TGCGCCAGCAGCCCAAATGCAGGGGGAATGGGATCTGGGGCCAACGTCCTGACTTTC,CASSPNAGGMGSGANVLTF
TRBV4-1,once,.,TRBJ1-5,TGCGCCAGCAGCCAAGATAGAGGAGGATCGGGCAATCAGCCCCAGCATTTT,CASSQDRGGSGNQPQHF
TRBV7-9,.,.,TRBJ2-5,TGTGCCAGCAGCTTTCCGAGGGCCGTTATGGAGACCCAGTACTTC,CASSFPRAVMETQYF
TRBV19,.,.,TRBJ1-1,TGTGCCAGTTCTAACACTGAAGCTTTCTTT,CASSNTEAFF
TRBV2,.,TRBD1,TRBJ1-1,TGTGCCAGCAGTGTACAGGGGTCTGAAGCTTTCTTT,CASSVQGSEAFF
TRBV6-5,.,TRBD1,TRBJ1-2,TGTGCCAGCAGTCGGACAGGGTTTTATGGCTACACCTTC,CASSRTGFYGYTF
TRBV3-1/TRBV3-2,few,TRBD1,TRBJ1-2,TGTGCCAGCAGCCATTACACAGGGGGCGGTGGCTACACCTTC,CASSHYTGGGGYTF
TRBV7-2,.,TRBD1,TRBJ1-5,TGTGCCAGCAGCTTAGCAACAGGGGGTCGTCGGCCCCAGCATTTT,CASSLATGGRRPQHF
TRBV3-1/TRBV3-2,.,.,TRBJ1-3,TGTGCCAGCAGCCAATACGGAGGGACTCTCTCTGGAAACACCATATATTTT,CASSQYGGTLSGNTIYF
TRBV7-9,.,TRBD2,TRBJ2-7,TGTGCCAGCACCCACGGGGAGGGCGAGCAGTACTTC,CASTHGEGEQYF
TRBV9,.,.,TRBJ2-1,TGTGCCAGCAGCGTAGTAACAGGGAGCAATGAGCAGTTCTTC,CASSVVTGSNEQFF
TRBV19,.,TRBD2,TRBJ2-5,TGTGCCAGTAGTATAGATAGGGCTAGCGGATGGGAGACCCAGTACTTC,CASSIDRASGWETQYF
TRBV7-2,.,TRBD1,TRBJ1-4,TGTGCCAGCAGTCGGGACAGCAGTAATGAAAAACTGTTTTTT,CASSRDSSNEKLFF
TRBV18,.,.,TRBJ2-5,TGTGCCAGCTCACCTAGCAGAAAAGAGACCCAGTACTTC,CASSPSRKETQYF
TRBV12-3/TRBV12-4,.,TRBD1,TRBJ2-1,TGTGCCAGCAGCCGAGACAGGGGCGATGAGCAGTTCTTC,CASSRDRGDEQFF
TRBV15,.,.,TRBJ2-3,TGTGCCACCAGCAGACCCCGAGGCACTGGCACAGATACGCAGTATTTT,CATSRPRGTGTDTQYF
TRBV4-1,.,.,TRBJ1-4,TGCGCCAGCAGCCAAGATGGAACGGGAACTAATGAAAAACTGTTTTTT,CASSQDGTGTNEKLFF
TRBV18,.,.,TRBJ1-1,TGTGCCAGCTCACCACCGGTCTCGGGAACTGAAGCTTTCTTT,CASSPPVSGTEAFF
TRBV20-1,.,.,TRBJ1-2,TGCAGTGCTAGCGACAGCTATGGCTACACCTTC,CSASDSYGYTF
TRBV11-2,.,TRBD1,TRBJ2-7,TGTGCCAGCAGGCCAGGGGGCTCCTACGAGCAGTACTTC,CASRPGGSYEQYF
TRBV9,.,TRBD1,TRBJ2-5,TGTGCCAGCAGCACCCCAGGGGGCGGGGAGACCCAGTACTTC,CASSTPGGGETQYF
TRBV5-4,.,TRBD2,TRBJ2-1,TGTGCCAGCAGCTTGGCCGGGACTAGGCATAACAATGAGCAGTTCTTC,CASSLAGTRHNNEQFF
TRBV19,.,TRBD1,TRBJ2-7,TGTGCCAGTAGTATTTTCCGACAGGGCGAAGGCTACGAGCAGTACTTC,CASSIFRQGEGYEQYF
TRBV11-2,.,.,TRBJ2-5,TGTGCCAGCAGCTTAGCGACAGGAGACCAAGAGACCCAGTACTTC,CASSLATGDQETQYF
TRBV3-1/TRBV3-2,.,.,TRBJ1-3,TGTGCCAGCAGCGTAACAGTTGACCTCTTCTCTGGAAACACCATATATTTT,CASSVTVDLFSGNTIYF
TRBV2,.,TRBD1,TRBJ1-1,TGTGCCAGCCTAACAGGGGGCACTGAAGCTTTCTTT,CASLTGGTEAFF
TRBV25-1,.,.,TRBJ1-2,TGTGCCAGCAGTGGACAGTACAGTGGCTACACCTTC,CASSGQYSGYTF
TRBV18,.,TRBD2,TRBJ2-1,TGTGCCAGCTCTACTTCCGCGGGGGGGGCCAATGAGCAGTTCTTC,CASSTSAGGANEQFF
TRBV6-5,.,TRBD2,TRBJ2-7,TGTGCCAGCAGCGCGGGAGGGGTATACGGCGAGCAGTACTTC,CASSAGGVYGEQYF
TRBV29-1,.,.,TRBJ1-2,TGCAGCGCCCAGTATGGCAGCTATGGCTACACCTTC,CSAQYGSYGYTF
TRBV2,.,TRBD2,TRBJ2-2,TGTGCCAGCAAAGCTAGCGGGGGGGCATCCGGGGAGCTGTTTTTT,CASKASGGASGELFF
TRBV7-2,.,.,TRBJ2-1,TGTGCCAGCAGCTTGGGGGCAGGGACCTACAATGAGCAGTTCTTC,CASSLGAGTYNEQFF
TRBV2,once,TRBD1,TRBJ2-5,TGTGCCAGCAGGGCGACAGGGAAGGAGACCCAGTACTTC,CASRATGKETQYF
TRBV5-4,.,TRBD2,TRBJ2-1,TGTGCCAGCAGCCAAGCGGGGGGGCGGGACTACAATGAGCAGTTCTTC,CASSQAGGRDYNEQFF
TRBV9,.,TRBD2,TRBJ2-2,TGTGCCAGCAGCGTGCTAGCGGGGGGGCTTGCCACCGGGGAGCTGTTTTTT,CASSVLAGGLATGELFF
TRBV7-6,.,.,TRBJ2-6,TGTGCCAGCAGCTCTCCCAGAACTGGGGCCAACGTCCTGACTTTC,CASSSPRTGANVLTF
TRBV28,.,.,TRBJ1-2,TGTGCCAGCAGTCAAACAGGGATCTATGGCTACACCTTC,CASSQTGIYGYTF
TRBV5-6,once,.,TRBJ1-1,TGTGCCAGCAGCTTGGCCATGAGTCACACTGAAGCTTTCTTT,CASSLAMSHTEAFF
TRBV29-1,.,.,TRBJ1-1,TGCAGCGTTGGGGGTAAGGTCTTTGCCCTCAACAGGGAGCAACGTCCTGAAGCTTTCTTT,CSVGGKVFALNREQRPEAFF
TRBV5-6,.,TRBD1,TRBJ2-7,TGTGCCAGCAGCTTGAGACAGGGGGTCTCCGAGCAGTACTTC,CASSLRQGVSEQYF
TRBV30,once,.,TRBJ1-3,TGTGCCTGGAGTAGGGGCAGACGACTTGGAAACACCATATATTTT,CAWSRGRRLGNTIYF
TRBV19,once,.,TRBJ1-5,TGTGCCAGTAGTATAGTGGGGCCATTTAGCAATCAGCCCCAGCATTTT,CASSIVGPFSNQPQHF
TRBV2,.,.,TRBJ1-4,TGTGCCAGCAGTGCGCTGTTGGGAGGGGAGTTGGGGAAACTGTTTTTT,CASSALLGGELGKLFF
TRBV5-1,.,TRBD1,TRBJ1-1,TGCGCCAGCAGCTTCCGATCAACAGGGGGCGCGATCAACACTGAAGCTTTCTTT,CASSFRSTGGAINTEAFF
TRBV2,.,.,TRBJ1-3,TGTGCCAGCAGGAACGCAGGGTCTGGAAACACCATATATTTT,CASRNAGSGNTIYF
TRBV19,.,.,TRBJ1-5,TGTGCCAGTAGTATCCAGGGTTTTGGTCAGCCCCAGCATTTT,CASSIQGFGQPQHF
TRBV10-3,.,TRBD1,TRBJ1-4,TGTGCCATCAGTGATTCGGGACAGTTAAATGAAAAACTGTTTTTT,CAISDSGQLNEKLFF
TRBV6-5,.,TRBD1,TRBJ1-1,TGTGCCAGCAGTCCCCAGACAGGGCTCTCTGAAGCTTTCTTT,CASSPQTGLSEAFF
TRBV6-5,.,.,TRBJ1-2,TGTGCCACCCTGTCCACCGTGGGGGGGGGCTACACCTTC,CATLSTVGGGYTF